This T cell receptor beta chain came from a study of blood T cell repertoires in COVID-19. Losses at the gene ends were 4 bases for V and 3 bases for J; bases not matched to a gene: 3. In germline, CDR1 is KGHDR, CDR2 SFDVKD. CDR3 length: 15 amino acids. Sequenced by immunoSEQ multiplex PCR; TCRdb stores in-frame clones only, minus some. Here the sample spans fewer than 350,000 clones, around 89% being singletons. The sequenced sample was PBMCs or T cells enriched from blood (not recorded which). V usage is TRBV24-1 and J usage is TRBJ2-3, with 10 bases aligning to TRBD2. This receptor was obtained from a woman in her 30s with acute COVID-19. The CDR3 spells CATSDGLAVTDTQYF. DNA for the CDR3: TGTGCCACCAGTGACGGACTAGCGGTTACAGATACGCAGTATTTT.